These 16 T cell receptor beta chains were sequenced from one sample in a study of control samples from healthy donors and cancer patients. Sequencing was performed with immunoSEQ multiplex PCR; in TCRdb, only in-frame clones are kept and a portion is missing. The sample yields some 65,000 clones, 84% seen once. The sequencing input was PBMCs. All receptors come from a woman between 50 and 59 years old with lung cancer.

J is TRBJ2-7 and V is TRBV7-2; D might be TRBD1 (6 bases). Germline CDR1 is SGHTA and CDR2 is FQGNSA. V lost 5 bases and J lost 1, with 12 bases in between. The CDR3 is made up of 14 amino acids. Here the CDR3 reads CASSDPDSSYEQYF. CDR3 DNA sequence: TGTGCCAGCAGCGATCCGGACAGTTCCTACGAGCAGTACTTC.

The chain joins TRBV2 to TRBJ1-1, with a tentative D call TRBD1 (5 bases). The length of the CDR3 is 11 residues. Trimming removed 4 bases from V and 10 bases from J, with 10 bases in between. Germline loops: CDR1 SNHLY, CDR2 FYNNEI. The CDR3 nucleotides read TGTGCCAGCAGTGGATTGGGGGTAGCTTTCTTT. Residues: CASSGLGVAFF.

The chain couples TRBV28 to TRBJ1-2, with D possibly TRBD1 on 5 matching bases. This CDR3 comprises 12 residues. The germline CDR1 and CDR2 sequences are MDHEN and SYDVKM. Trimming removed 7 bases from V and 3 bases from J, with 9 bases in between. The CDR3 protein is CASTSTDYGYTF. The CDR3 DNA reads as TGTGCCAGCACTTCGACAGACTATGGCTACACCTTC.

The V gene is TRBV4-3, the J gene TRBJ1-2; TRBD1 matches at 7 bases. The V gene's germline CDR1 is LGHNA and CDR2 YSLEER. The CDR3 is made up of 15 amino acids. V lost 0 bases, J lost 8 bases, and 9 bases stayed unmatched. CDR3 loop: CASSQDEGQMVGYTF. CDR3 sequence (DNA): TGCGCCAGCAGCCAAGACGAGGGACAGATGGTCGGCTACACCTTC.

The V and J genes are TRBV9 and TRBJ1-1; 7 bases are shared with TRBD1. V lost 4 bases to trimming and J lost 6 bases; unmatched junction nucleotides: 9. The CDR3 runs 14 residues. Germline CDR1 and CDR2: SGDLS and YYNGEE. The CDR3 is CASSPPGQFAEAFF. The CDR3 DNA is TGTGCCAGCAGCCCGCCGGGACAGTTCGCTGAAGCTTTCTTT. The full variable domain, its missing parts supplied by reference TRBV9 and TRBJ1-1, is DSGVTQTPKHLITATGQRVTLRCSPRSGDLSVYWYQQSLDQGLQFLIQYYNGEERAKGNILERFSAQQFPDLHSELNLSSLELGDSALYFCASSPPGQFAEAFFGQGTRLTVV.

The rearrangement joins TRBV6-4 to TRBJ1-5, with no clear D. CDR1 and CDR2 from the germline V gene are MRHNA and SNTAGT. The germline V and J ends were trimmed by 2 bases and 0 bases, with 5 bases remaining between them. CDR3 length equals 14 residues. The CDR3 DNA reads TGTGCCAGCAGTGACCTGCGTAGCAATCAGCCCCAGCATTTT. Translated: CASSDLRSNQPQHF.

This chain joins TRBV11-2 and TRBJ1-1, with a weak D call TRBD1 (5 bases). Trimming pared 3 bases from V and 4 bases from J, leaving 12 bases between. Germline CDR1 reads SGHAT; CDR2 reads FQNNGV. This CDR3 has 14 residues. CDR3 nucleotide sequence: TGTGCCAGCAGCTTCTCCGTCGGGGGCACTGAAGCTTTCTTT. Protein product: CASSFSVGGTEAFF. The full variable domain, completed using reference TRBV11-2 and TRBJ1-1, is EAGVAQSPRYKIIEKRQSVAFWCNPISGHATLYWYQQILGQGPKLLIQFQNNGVVDDSQLPKDRFSAERLKGVDSTLKIQPAKLEDSAVYLCASSFSVGGTEAFFGQGTRLTVV.

CDR3 DNA sequence: TGTGCCAGCAGCTTAGCGGGGGGTACGACGGTTAATGAGCAGTTCTTC. Translated: CASSLAGGTTVNEQFF. This chain connects TRBV7-6 to TRBJ2-1, with D possibly being TRBD2 (6 bases). V was clipped by 0 bases and J by 7 bases, with 16 bases between them. Germline CDR1 and CDR2: SGHVS and FNYEAQ. This CDR3 has 16 amino acids.

Worth noting for this clone: An end of the junction differs from the germline gene, which may be a read error. The chain uses TRBV6-5 and TRBJ2-7, with D possibly being TRBD1 or TRBD2 (5 bases each). From germline, CDR1 is MNHEY and CDR2 SVGAGI. This CDR3 has 14 residues. Here the CDR3 DNA reads TGTGCCAGCAGGGTCCGGGACGCCTACTACGGGCAGTACTTC. Translating gives CASRVRDAYYGQYF.

The chain joins TRBV2 to TRBJ2-7, with D maybe TRBD1 (5 bases). The germline V gene encodes CDR1 SNHLY and CDR2 FYNNEI. The CDR3 has 14 residues. Deletions cut 8 bases from V and 6 bases from J, with 20 bases between. The CDR3 DNA is TGTGCCAGCTCCGAGGACACCATCCAACTCGAGCAGTACTTC. Translation: CASSEDTIQLEQYF.

This chain uses TRBV7-2 with TRBJ1-2, with D possibly TRBD1 on 6 matching bases. From germline, CDR1 is SGHTA and CDR2 FQGNSA. V lost 5 bases to trimming and J lost 8 bases, with 15 bases between them. This CDR3 has 13 residues. This CDR3 reads CASSPFSGVGYTF. CDR3 in DNA: TGTGCCAGCAGCCCATTCTCAGGGGTGGGCTACACCTTC.

J is TRBJ1-6 and V is TRBV18; 9 bases are a match to TRBD1. Trimming took 3 bases from V and 6 from J; bases not matched to a gene: 3. Germline loops: CDR1 KGHSH, CDR2 LQKENI. This CDR3 has 15 amino acids. The CDR3 region is CASSPGTGSNSPLHF. The CDR3 DNA is TGTGCCAGCTCACCCGGGACAGGGAGTAATTCACCCCTCCACTTT.

CDR3 bases: TGTGCCAGCAGCTTATGGAGCTCTAGCACAGATACGCAGTATTTT. The encoded protein is CASSLWSSSTDTQYF. The chain has TRBV5-6 and TRBJ2-3; no firm D call. The V gene's germline CDR1 is SGHDT and CDR2 YYEEEE. The length of the CDR3 is 15 residues. Trimming took 2 bases from V and 0 from J, leaving 10 bases between them.

This clone occurred a few times. The chain combines TRBV25-1 with TRBJ2-1; 15 nucleotides align to TRBD2. The CDR3 extends over 18 amino acids. After removal of 5 bases from V and 5 bases from J, the junction contained 10 bases not matched to a gene. Looked up from germline, CDR1 is MGHDK and CDR2 is SYGVNS. The DNA of the CDR3 is TGTGCCAGCAGTCCCTTCGAGGGGACTAGCGGGGGGAACAATGAGCAGTTCTTC. Translated: CASSPFEGTSGGNNEQFF.

This clone came up once. The chain has TRBV7-3 and TRBJ2-3, with 9 bases identical to TRBD2. Germline V lookup: CDR1 SGHTA, CDR2 FQGTGA. This CDR3 is 17 amino acids long. V was clipped by 4 bases and J by 0 bases; unmatched bases: 8. CDR3 nucleotides: TGTGCCAGCAGCTACTCCCTTAGCGGGGGTAGCACAGATACGCAGTATTTT. It specifies CASSYSLSGGSTDTQYF.

This sequence joins TRBV7-9 and TRBJ1-6; 7 bases are a match to TRBD1. Germline loops: CDR1 SEHNR, CDR2 FQNEAQ (reference sequence). After removal of 1 base from V and 6 bases from J, the junction contained 6 bases not matched to a gene. There are 16 residues in the CDR3. As DNA, the CDR3 is TGTGCCAGCAGCTTAGGGACAGGAGAACCTAATTCACCCCTCCACTTT. It yields the protein CASSLGTGEPNSPLHF. Complete variable domain (other parts from reference TRBV7-9 and TRBJ1-6): DTGVSQNPRHKITKRGQNVTFRCDPISEHNRLYWYRQTLGQGPEFLTYFQNEAQLEKSRLLSDRFSAERPKGSFSTLEIQRTEQGDSAMYLCASSLGTGEPNSPLHFGNGTRLTVT.